The 12 T cell receptor beta chains given below trace back to one sample, sequenced in a study of T cell responses to AZD1222 COVID-19 vaccine. Here immunoSEQ multiplex PCR was the method, and the copy in TCRdb shows in-frame clones only, minus some. The table has 150,000 to 200,000 clones, roughly nine tenths seen once. The sequencing used peripheral blood, collected on day 0 of AZD1222 vaccination. These TCRs come from an adult in good health.

V gene TRBV5-8 combines with J gene TRBJ2-6; no clear D gene. From germline, CDR1 is SGHTS and CDR2 YDEGEE. The length of the CDR3 is 17 residues. V shed 5 bases and J shed 0 bases, with 15 bases lying between them. Written as DNA, the CDR3 is TGTGCCAGCAGAAGACCTCTAGGTTCCTCTGGGGCCAACGTCCTGACTTTC. Protein sequence: CASRRPLGSSGANVLTF.

The V and J genes are TRBV25-1 and TRBJ2-3; tentative D call: TRBD2 (6 bases). The germline CDR1 and CDR2 sequences are MGHDK and SYGVNS. This CDR3 comprises 16 residues. V lost 6 bases to trimming and J lost 0 bases, with 16 bases between them. The CDR3 DNA is TGTGCCAGCAGCCCAGCCGGGACTGGGAGCACAGATACGCAGTATTTT. Amino acid sequence: CASSPAGTGSTDTQYF.

CDR3 in DNA: TGCAAGAGGGCTACAGCCTACGAGCAGTACTTC. Translating gives CKRATAYEQYF. This chain links TRBV20-1 with TRBJ2-7; D may be TRBD2 (5 bases). From germline, CDR1 is DFQATT and CDR2 SNEGSKA (reference sequence). The CDR3 extends over 11 amino acids.

This chain uses TRBV30 with TRBJ1-1; no clear D gene. In germline, CDR1 is GTSNPN, CDR2 SVGIG (reference sequence). V lost 2 bases to trimming and J lost 4 bases, with 11 bases between them. The CDR3 length is 13 residues. The CDR3 bases are TGTGCCTGGAGTCTCGGCTCCGGCACTGAAGCTTTCTTT. Protein: CAWSLGSGTEAFF.

The chain links TRBV7-2 to TRBJ1-4, with 7 bases matching TRBD1. The V and J ends lost 5 bases and 3 bases, in that order; junction bases with no gene match: 3. The CDR3 length is 14 residues. Germline CDR1 SGHTA, CDR2 FQGNSA. CDR3 in DNA: TGTGCCAGCAGCGCAGGGACAGCTAATGAAAAACTGTTTTTT. Amino acids: CASSAGTANEKLFF. Full variable domain (rest looked up from reference TRBV7-2 and TRBJ1-4): GAGVSQSPSNKVTEKGKDVELRCDPISGHTALYWYRQSLGQGLEFLIYFQGNSAPDKSGLPSDRFSAERTGGSVSTLTIQRTQQEDSAVYLCASSAGTANEKLFFGSGTQLSVL.

V usage is TRBV5-5 and J usage is TRBJ2-1, with unresolved D. This CDR3 has 14 residues. CDR1 and CDR2 (germline): SGHKS, YYEKEE (reference sequence). The germline V and J ends were trimmed by 5 bases and 0 bases, with 9 bases remaining between them. CDR3 sequence reads: CASSTISSYNEQFF. In DNA form, the CDR3 reads TGTGCCAGCAGTACGATTAGCTCCTACAATGAGCAGTTCTTC.

The chain uses TRBV6-5 and TRBJ1-1, with TRBD1 matching 9 bases. Per germline, CDR1 MNHEY and CDR2 SVGAGI. CDR3 size: 12 residues. CDR3 region: CVKIQGATEAFF. The CDR3 DNA reads as TGTGTCAAGATACAGGGGGCCACTGAAGCTTTCTTT.

V and J are TRBV29-1 and TRBJ1-1; D is ambiguous. Germline V gene lookup returns CDR1 SQVTM and CDR2 ANQGSEA. Trimming cost V 4 bases and J 0 bases, with 15 bases left between them. The CDR3 runs 15 residues. CDR3 sequence: CSVGRFEGMNTEAFF. DNA of the CDR3: TGCAGCGTTGGCCGTTTTGAAGGGATGAACACTGAAGCTTTCTTT.

The chain uses TRBV7-9 and TRBJ2-7; TRBD2 is a possible D gene (6 bases). This CDR3 contains 14 residues. V lost 4 bases, J lost 3 bases, and 13 bases lay in between. Germline values: CDR1 SEHNR, CDR2 FQNEAQ (reference sequence). CDR3 bases: TGTGCCAGCAGCTCCTGGGGAGGTGGCTACGAGCAGTACTTC. Protein product: CASSSWGGGYEQYF.

This clone was seen just once. V gene TRBV7-9 combines with J gene TRBJ1-6; D may be TRBD1 (6 bases). From germline, CDR1 is SEHNR and CDR2 FQNEAQ (reference sequence). The CDR3 loop spans 16 amino acids. V was clipped by 4 bases and J by 3 bases, with 13 bases between them. CDR3 nucleotide sequence: TGTGCCAGCAGCTCTCCAACAGGGAACTATAATTCACCCCTCCACTTT. Amino acids: CASSSPTGNYNSPLHF.

This chain connects TRBV6-5 to TRBJ2-7, with 8 bases fitting TRBD1. The germline V gene has CDR1 MNHEY and CDR2 SVGAGI. The J segment lost 3 bases and the V segment lost 8 bases, leaving 9 bases of the junction unmatched. The length of the CDR3 is 14 residues. CDR3 in DNA: TGTGCCAGCTCGGCGGGACAGGCTATCTACGAGCAGTACTTC. Translating gives CASSAGQAIYEQYF.

The chain carries TRBV5-5 and TRBJ2-2; TRBD2 is a possible D gene (5 bases). The CDR3 spans 15 residues. Trimming stripped 0 bases from V and 5 bases from J, with 11 bases between. The germline V gene encodes CDR1 SGHKS and CDR2 YYEKEE (reference sequence). The CDR3: CASSLAGLGTGELFF. The DNA for the CDR3 is TGTGCCAGCAGCTTGGCGGGGTTGGGTACCGGGGAGCTGTTTTTT.